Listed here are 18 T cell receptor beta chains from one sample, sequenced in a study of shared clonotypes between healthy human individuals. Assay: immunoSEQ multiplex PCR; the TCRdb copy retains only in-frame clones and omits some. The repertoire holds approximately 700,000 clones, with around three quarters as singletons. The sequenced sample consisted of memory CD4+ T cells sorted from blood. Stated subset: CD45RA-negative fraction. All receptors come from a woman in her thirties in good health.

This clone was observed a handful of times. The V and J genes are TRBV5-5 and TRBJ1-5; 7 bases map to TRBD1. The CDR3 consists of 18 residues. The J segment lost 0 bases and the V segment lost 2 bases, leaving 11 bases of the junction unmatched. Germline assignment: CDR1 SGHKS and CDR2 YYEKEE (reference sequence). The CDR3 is CASSFRDRELLSNQPQHF. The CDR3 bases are TGTGCCAGCAGCTTTAGGGACAGAGAACTCCTTAGCAATCAGCCCCAGCATTTT.

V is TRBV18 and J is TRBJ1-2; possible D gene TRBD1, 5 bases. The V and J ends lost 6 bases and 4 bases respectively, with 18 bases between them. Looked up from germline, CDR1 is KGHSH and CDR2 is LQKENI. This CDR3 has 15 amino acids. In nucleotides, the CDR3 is TGTGCCAGCTCGCCGCGAGCCCAGGGAGTCTATGGCTACACCTTC. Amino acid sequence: CASSPRAQGVYGYTF.

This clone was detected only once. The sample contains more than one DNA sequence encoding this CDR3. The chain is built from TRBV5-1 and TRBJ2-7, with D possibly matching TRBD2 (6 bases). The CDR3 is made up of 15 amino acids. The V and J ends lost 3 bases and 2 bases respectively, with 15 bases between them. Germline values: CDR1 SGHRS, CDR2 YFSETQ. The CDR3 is CASSSGGTGTYEQYF. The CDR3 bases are TGCGCCAGCAGCTCTGGGGGGACGGGGACCTACGAGCAGTACTTC.

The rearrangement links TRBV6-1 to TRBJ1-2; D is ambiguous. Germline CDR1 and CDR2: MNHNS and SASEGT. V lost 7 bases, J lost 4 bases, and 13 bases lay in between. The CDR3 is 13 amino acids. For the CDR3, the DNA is TGTGCCAGCACCCCTGCACCGACCTATGGCTACACCTTC. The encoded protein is CASTPAPTYGYTF.

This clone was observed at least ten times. CDR3 sequence reads: CASSHRSNTEAFF. The CDR3 DNA sequence: TGTGCCAGCAGCCACAGGAGTAACACTGAAGCTTTCTTT. The J gene is TRBJ1-1, the V gene TRBV11-2, with D possibly TRBD1 on 5 matching bases. CDR1 is SGHAT and CDR2 is FQNNGV in the germline V gene. The V end was cut by 5 bases, the J end by 2 bases, with 9 bases between. CDR3 length equals 13 residues.

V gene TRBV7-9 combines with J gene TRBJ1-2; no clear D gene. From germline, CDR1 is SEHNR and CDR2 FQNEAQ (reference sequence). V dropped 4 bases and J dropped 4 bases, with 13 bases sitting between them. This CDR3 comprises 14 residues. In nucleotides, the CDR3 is TGTGCCAGCAGCTCCAACAAGGACGGCTATGGCTACACCTTC. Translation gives CASSSNKDGYGYTF.

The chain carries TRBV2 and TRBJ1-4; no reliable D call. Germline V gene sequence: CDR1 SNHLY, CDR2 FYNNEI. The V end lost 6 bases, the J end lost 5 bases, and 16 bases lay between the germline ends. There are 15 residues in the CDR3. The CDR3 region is CASRLTGDKNEKLFF. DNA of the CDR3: TGTGCCAGCAGGTTGACCGGAGACAAGAATGAAAAACTGTTTTTT. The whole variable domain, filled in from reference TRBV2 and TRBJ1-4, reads EPEVTQTPSHQVTQMGQEVILRCVPISNHLYFYWYRQILGQKVEFLVSFYNNEISEKSEIFDDQFSVERPDGSNFTLKIRSTKLEDSAMYFCASRLTGDKNEKLFFGSGTQLSVL.

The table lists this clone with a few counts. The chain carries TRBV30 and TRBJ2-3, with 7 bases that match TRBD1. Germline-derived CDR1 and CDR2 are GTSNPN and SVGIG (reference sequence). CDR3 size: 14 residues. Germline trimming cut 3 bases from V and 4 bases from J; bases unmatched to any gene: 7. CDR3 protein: CAWSDRAPPDTQYF. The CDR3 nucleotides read TGTGCCTGGAGCGACAGGGCCCCCCCAGATACGCAGTATTTT.

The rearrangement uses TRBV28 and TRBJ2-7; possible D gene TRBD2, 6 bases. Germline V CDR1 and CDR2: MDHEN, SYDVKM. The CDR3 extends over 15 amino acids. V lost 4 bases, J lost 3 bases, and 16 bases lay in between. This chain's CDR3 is CASSWGGDSIYEQYF. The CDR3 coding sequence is TGTGCCAGCAGTTGGGGTGGGGACTCAATCTACGAGCAGTACTTC.

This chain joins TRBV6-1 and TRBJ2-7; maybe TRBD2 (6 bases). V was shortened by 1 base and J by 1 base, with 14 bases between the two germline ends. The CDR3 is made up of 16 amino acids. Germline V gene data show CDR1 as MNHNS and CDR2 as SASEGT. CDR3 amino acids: CASSEVVAGPSYEQYF. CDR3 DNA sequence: TGTGCCAGCAGTGAAGTGGTTGCGGGGCCGTCCTACGAGCAGTACTTC.

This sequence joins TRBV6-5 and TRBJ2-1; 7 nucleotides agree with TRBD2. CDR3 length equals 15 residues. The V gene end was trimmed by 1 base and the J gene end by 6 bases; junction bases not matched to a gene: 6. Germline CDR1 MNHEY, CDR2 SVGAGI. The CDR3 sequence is CASSYWTRGPNEQFF. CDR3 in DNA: TGTGCCAGCAGTTACTGGACTAGGGGCCCCAATGAGCAGTTCTTC.

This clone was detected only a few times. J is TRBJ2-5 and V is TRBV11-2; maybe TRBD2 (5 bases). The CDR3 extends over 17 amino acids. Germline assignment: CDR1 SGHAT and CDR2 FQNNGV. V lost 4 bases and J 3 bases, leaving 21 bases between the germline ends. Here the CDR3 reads CASSSPLSPSSKETQYF. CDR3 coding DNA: TGTGCCAGCAGCTCACCCCTTTCGCCTAGCAGTAAAGAGACCCAGTACTTC.

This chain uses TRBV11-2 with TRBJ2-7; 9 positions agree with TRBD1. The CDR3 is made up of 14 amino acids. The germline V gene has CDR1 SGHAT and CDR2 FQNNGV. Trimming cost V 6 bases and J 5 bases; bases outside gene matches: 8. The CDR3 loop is CASSTDRGYHEQYF. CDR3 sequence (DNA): TGTGCCAGCAGTACGGACAGGGGCTACCACGAGCAGTACTTC. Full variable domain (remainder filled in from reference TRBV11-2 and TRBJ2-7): EAGVAQSPRYKIIEKRQSVAFWCNPISGHATLYWYQQILGQGPKLLIQFQNNGVVDDSQLPKDRFSAERLKGVDSTLKIQPAKLEDSAVYLCASSTDRGYHEQYFGPGTRLTVT.

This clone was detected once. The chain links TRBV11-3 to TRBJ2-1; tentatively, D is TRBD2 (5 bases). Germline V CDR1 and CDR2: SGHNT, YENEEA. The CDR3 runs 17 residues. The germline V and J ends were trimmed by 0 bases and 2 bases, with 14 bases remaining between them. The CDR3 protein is CASSLESGVTAYNEQFF. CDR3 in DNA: TGTGCCAGCAGCTTAGAAAGCGGAGTAACAGCCTACAATGAGCAGTTCTTC. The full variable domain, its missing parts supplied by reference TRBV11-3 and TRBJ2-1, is EAGVVQSPRYKIIEKKQPVAFWCNPISGHNTLYWYLQNLGQGPELLIRYENEEAVDDSQLPKDRFSAERLKGVDSTLKIQPAELGDSAVYLCASSLESGVTAYNEQFFGPGTRLTVL.

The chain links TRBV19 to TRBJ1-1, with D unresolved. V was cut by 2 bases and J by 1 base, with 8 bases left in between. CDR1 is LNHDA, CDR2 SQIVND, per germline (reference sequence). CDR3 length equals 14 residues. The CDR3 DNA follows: TGTGCCAGTAGTATATCCAGACAGAACACTGAAGCTTTCTTT. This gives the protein CASSISRQNTEAFF.

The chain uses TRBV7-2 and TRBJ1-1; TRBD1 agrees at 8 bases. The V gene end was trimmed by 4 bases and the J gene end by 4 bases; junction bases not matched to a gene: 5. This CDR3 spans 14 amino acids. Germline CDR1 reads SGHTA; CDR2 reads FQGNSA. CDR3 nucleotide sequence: TGTGCCAGCAGCTGGACAGGGAGATCCACTGAAGCTTTCTTT. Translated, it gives CASSWTGRSTEAFF.

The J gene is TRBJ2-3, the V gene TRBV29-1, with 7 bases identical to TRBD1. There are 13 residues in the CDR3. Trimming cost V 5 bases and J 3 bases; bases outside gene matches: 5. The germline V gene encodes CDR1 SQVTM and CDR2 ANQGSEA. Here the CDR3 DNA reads TGCAGCGTTAGACAGGGATCGACAGATACGCAGTATTTT. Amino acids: CSVRQGSTDTQYF.

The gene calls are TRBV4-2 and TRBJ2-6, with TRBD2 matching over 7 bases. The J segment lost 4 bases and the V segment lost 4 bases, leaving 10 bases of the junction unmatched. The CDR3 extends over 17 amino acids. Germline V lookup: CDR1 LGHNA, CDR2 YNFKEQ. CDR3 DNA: TGTGCCAGCAGCCCTAGCGGACCGATGAGGGGGGCCAACGTCCTGACTTTC. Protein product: CASSPSGPMRGANVLTF.